Given below is one T cell receptor (beta chain) in context. The antigen remains unidentified. At one end the junction does not follow the germline gene, possibly because of a read error. TCR beta cDNA was reverse-transcribed from roughly 520 ng of total RNA. The reaction used a constant-region primer and ProtoScript II reverse transcriptase. Library construction for TCR beta comprised three nested multiplex PCR rounds performed with slightly modified ARM-PCR. With TRBV1-TRBV30 forward primers and a C-beta reverse primer, the first two PCR rounds were run for nine to eleven cycles each. TCRdb redid the calling of the multiplex PCR reads with MiXCR, one entry per CDR3 protein. The sample contains 30,000 to 40,000 distinct CDR3 sequences, 74% of which appear only once. The data are from a study of tumor-infiltrating lymphocytes in primary liver carcinoma. Study results and caveats: Among the pair types, tumor region pairs showed more overlap than tumor-adjacent and tumor-blood pairs.

Taking about 18-32 mg of unsorted bulk tissue, the authors co-extracted RNA and DNA. CDR3 length: 16 amino acids. Germline V gene data show CDR1 as LGHNA and CDR2 as YNFKEQ. The chain combines TRBV4-2 with TRBJ2-2; D is perhaps TRBD2 (6 bases). The receptor's source is a man aged 35 to 55 with primary liver carcinoma and hepatitis B virus infection. Sequenced: liver tumor tissue from sampling region 4. The subset: tumor region T4, right-lateral pole. For the CDR3, the DNA is TGTGCCAGCAGTTTGGAGGGATGGGTACAAACCGGAGAGCTATTTTTT. This codes for CASSLEGWVQTGELFF.